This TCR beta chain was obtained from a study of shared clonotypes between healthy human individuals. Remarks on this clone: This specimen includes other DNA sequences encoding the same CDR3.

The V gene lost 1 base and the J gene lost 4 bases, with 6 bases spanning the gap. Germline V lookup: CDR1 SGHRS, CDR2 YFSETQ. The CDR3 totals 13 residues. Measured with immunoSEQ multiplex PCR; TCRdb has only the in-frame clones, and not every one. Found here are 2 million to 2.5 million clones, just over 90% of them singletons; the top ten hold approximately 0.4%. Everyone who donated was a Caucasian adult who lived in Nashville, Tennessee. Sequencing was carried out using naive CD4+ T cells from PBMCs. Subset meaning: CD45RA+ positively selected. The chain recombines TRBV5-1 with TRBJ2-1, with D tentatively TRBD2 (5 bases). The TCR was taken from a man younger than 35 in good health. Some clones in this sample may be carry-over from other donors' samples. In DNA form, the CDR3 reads TGCGCCAGCAGCTTGCGGGGATACAATGAGCAGTTCTTC. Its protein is CASSLRGYNEQFF.